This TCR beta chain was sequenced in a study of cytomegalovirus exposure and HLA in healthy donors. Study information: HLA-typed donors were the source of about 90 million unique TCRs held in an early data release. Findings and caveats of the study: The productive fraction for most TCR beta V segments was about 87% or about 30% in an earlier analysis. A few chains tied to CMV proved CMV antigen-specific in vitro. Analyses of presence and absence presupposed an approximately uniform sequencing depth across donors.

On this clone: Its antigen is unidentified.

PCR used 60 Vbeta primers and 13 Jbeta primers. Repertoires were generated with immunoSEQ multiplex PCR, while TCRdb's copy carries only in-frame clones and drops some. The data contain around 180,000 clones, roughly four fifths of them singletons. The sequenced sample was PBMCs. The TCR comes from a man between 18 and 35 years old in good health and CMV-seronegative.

Written as DNA, the CDR3 is TGTGCCAGCAGCCTAACCACTAGCGCCTCCTACGAGCAGTACTTC. Protein: CASSLTTSASYEQYF. This chain links TRBV7-8 with TRBJ2-7; 7 bases match TRBD2. V lost 5 bases, J lost 0 bases, and 7 bases stayed unmatched. This CDR3 is 15 amino acids long. Germline V gene lookup returns CDR1 SGHVS and CDR2 FQNEAQ.